This TCR beta chain came from a study of T-cell memory formation after mild COVID-19. Regarding the study as a whole: Clones contracting over day 15 to 85 were CD4/CD8 balanced, with later expanders leaning CD4+. Researchers could not confirm that second-wave clones peaking on day 37 targeted SARS-CoV-2.

It was 5'RACE with constant-segment primers that produced the TCR alpha and TCR beta cDNA libraries, which carried sample barcodes and UMIs. TCRdb called the 5' RACE reads again in MiXCR, with one record for every CDR3 protein. This repertoire shows thousands of distinct CDR3 sequences, roughly 63% found once; its top ten account for 2% to 3%. Germline V gives CDR1 SGHTA, CDR2 FQGNSA. This CDR3 contains 12 residues. With regard to this clonotype: The antigen remains undetermined. An end of the junction differs from the germline gene, which may be a read error.

The sample was PBMCs or a T cell subset sorted from them (not recorded which). The receptor was isolated from an adult who had mild COVID-19 (a few samples of this study predate the infection). Cell type and time point are not known. The chain is built from TRBV7-2 and TRBJ2-5, with TRBD2 matching over 10 bases. The CDR3 here is CASSFEREGLHF. The CDR3 region has the DNA TGTGCCAGCAGCTTTGAGCGGGAGGGCCTGCACTTC.